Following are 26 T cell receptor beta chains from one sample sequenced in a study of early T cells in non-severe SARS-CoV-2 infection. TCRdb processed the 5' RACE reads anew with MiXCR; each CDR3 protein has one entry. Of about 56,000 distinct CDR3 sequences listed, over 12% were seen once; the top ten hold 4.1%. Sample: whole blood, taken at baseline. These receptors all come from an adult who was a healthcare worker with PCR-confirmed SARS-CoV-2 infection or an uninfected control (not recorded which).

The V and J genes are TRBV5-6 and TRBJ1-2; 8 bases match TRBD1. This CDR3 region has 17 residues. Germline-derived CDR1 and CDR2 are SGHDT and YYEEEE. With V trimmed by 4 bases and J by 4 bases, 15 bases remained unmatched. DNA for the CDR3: TGTGCCAGCAGCGAAACGGGACAGGCGTTCCCCCTCTATGGCTACACCTTC. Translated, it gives CASSETGQAFPLYGYTF.

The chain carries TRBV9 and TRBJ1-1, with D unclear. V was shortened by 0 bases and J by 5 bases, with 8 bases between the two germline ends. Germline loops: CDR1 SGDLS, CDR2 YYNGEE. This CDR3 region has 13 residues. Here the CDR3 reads CASSVDGRTEAFF. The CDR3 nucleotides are TGTGCCAGCAGCGTAGATGGTAGGACTGAAGCTTTCTTT.

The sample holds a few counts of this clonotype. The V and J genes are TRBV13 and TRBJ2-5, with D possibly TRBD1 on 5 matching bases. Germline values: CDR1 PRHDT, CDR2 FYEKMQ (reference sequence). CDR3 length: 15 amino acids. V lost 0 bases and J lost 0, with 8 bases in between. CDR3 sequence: CASSLGSRDQETQYF. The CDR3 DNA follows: TGTGCCAGCAGCTTAGGAAGCAGGGACCAAGAGACCCAGTACTTC.

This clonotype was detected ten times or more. The DNA of the CDR3 is TGTGCCAGCAGCTTCCGGAACAATGAGCAGTTCTTC. Residues: CASSFRNNEQFF. The chain has TRBV7-9 and TRBJ2-1, with D uncertain. This CDR3 has 12 residues. The germline V gene encodes CDR1 SEHNR and CDR2 FQNEAQ (reference sequence). The ends were cut back, 3 bases at V and 5 bases at J, with 5 bases in the middle. The complete variable domain, with remaining parts taken from reference TRBV7-9 and TRBJ2-1, reads DTGVSQNPRHKITKRGQNVTFRCDPISEHNRLYWYRQTLGQGPEFLTYFQNEAQLEKSRLLSDRFSAERPKGSFSTLEIQRTEQGDSAMYLCASSFRNNEQFFGPGTRLTVL.

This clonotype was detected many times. The DNA of the CDR3 is TGTGCCAGCAGCTCGACCCCCACTACATTCGGTGAGCAGTTCTTC. It yields the protein CASSSTPTTFGEQFF. The chain joins TRBV5-4 to TRBJ2-1, with D hard to call. The CDR3 has 15 amino acids. Per the germline V gene, CDR1 is SGHNT and CDR2 is YYREEE (reference sequence). V was shortened by 3 bases and J by 9 bases, with 19 bases between the two germline ends.

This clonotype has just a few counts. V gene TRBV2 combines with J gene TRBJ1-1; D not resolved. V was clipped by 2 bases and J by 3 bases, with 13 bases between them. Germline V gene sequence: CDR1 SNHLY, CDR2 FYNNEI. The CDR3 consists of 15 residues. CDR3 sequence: CASSEFPVADTEAFF. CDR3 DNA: TGTGCCAGCAGTGAATTTCCCGTGGCAGACACTGAAGCTTTCTTT.

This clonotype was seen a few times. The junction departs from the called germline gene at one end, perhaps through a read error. The CDR3 here is CVSSQVGQANSPLHF. In DNA form, the CDR3 reads TGTGTCAGCAGCCAAGTCGGACAGGCAAATTCACCCCTCCACTTT. This rearrangement joins TRBV3-1 to TRBJ1-6, with TRBD1 matching over 7 bases. This CDR3 spans 15 amino acids. Germline V gives CDR1 LGHDT, CDR2 YNNKEL (reference sequence).

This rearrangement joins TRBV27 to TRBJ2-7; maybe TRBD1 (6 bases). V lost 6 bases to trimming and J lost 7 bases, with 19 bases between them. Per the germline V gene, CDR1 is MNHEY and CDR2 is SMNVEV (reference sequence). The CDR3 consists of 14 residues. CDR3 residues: CASSLQGPLGEQYF. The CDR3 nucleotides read TGTGCCAGCAGCCTACAGGGACCCCTGGGGGAGCAGTACTTC.

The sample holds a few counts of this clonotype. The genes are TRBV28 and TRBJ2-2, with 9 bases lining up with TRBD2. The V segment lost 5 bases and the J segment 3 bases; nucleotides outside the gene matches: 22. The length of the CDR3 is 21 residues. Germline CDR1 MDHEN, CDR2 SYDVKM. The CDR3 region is CASSIPSRRSGRLGHTGELFF. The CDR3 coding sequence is TGTGCCAGCAGTATCCCTTCAAGGCGGAGCGGGAGGCTAGGGCACACCGGGGAGCTGTTTTTT.

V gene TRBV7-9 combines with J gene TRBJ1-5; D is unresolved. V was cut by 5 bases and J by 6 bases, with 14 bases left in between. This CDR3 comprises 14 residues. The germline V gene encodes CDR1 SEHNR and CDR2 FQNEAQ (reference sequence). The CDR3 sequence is CASSHAGRTQPQHF. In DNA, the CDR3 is TGTGCCAGCAGCCACGCTGGAAGGACTCAGCCCCAGCATTTT. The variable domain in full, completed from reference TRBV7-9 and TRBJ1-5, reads DTGVSQNPRHKITKRGQNVTFRCDPISEHNRLYWYRQTLGQGPEFLTYFQNEAQLEKSRLLSDRFSAERPKGSFSTLEIQRTEQGDSAMYLCASSHAGRTQPQHFGDGTRLSIL.

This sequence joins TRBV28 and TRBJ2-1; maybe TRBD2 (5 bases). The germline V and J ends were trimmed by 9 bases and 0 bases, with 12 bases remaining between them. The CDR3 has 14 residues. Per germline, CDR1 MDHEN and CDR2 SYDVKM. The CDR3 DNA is TGTGCCAGTGGTGTGCTAGCCTCCTACAATGAGCAGTTCTTC. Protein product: CASGVLASYNEQFF.

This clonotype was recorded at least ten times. The CDR3 is CSASRASEQFF. CDR3 nucleotides: TGCAGTGCTAGCAGGGCGAGTGAGCAGTTCTTC. The chain links TRBV20-1 to TRBJ2-1; D is possibly TRBD1 (5 bases). The CDR3 runs to 11 residues. Trimming removed 3 bases from V and 9 bases from J, with 9 bases in between. Germline V CDR1 and CDR2: DFQATT, SNEGSKA (reference sequence).

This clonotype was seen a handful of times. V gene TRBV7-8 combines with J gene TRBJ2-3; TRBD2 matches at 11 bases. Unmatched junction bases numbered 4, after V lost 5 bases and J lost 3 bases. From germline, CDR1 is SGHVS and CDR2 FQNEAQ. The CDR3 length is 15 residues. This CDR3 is CASSPTSGVTDTQYF. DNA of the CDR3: TGTGCCAGCAGCCCGACTAGCGGGGTAACAGATACGCAGTATTTT.

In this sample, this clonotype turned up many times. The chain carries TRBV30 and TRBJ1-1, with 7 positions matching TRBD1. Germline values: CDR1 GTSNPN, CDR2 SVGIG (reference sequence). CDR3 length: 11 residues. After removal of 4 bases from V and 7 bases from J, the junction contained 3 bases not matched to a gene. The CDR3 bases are TGTGCCTGGAAACAGGGGTTTGAAGCTTTCTTT. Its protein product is CAWKQGFEAFF.

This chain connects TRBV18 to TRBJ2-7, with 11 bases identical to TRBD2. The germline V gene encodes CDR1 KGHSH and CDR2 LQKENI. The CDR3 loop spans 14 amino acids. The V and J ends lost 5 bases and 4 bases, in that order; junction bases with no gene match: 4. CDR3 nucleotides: TGTGCCAGCTCAGTCTCTAGCGGGGGGTACGAGCAGTACTTC. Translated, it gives CASSVSSGGYEQYF. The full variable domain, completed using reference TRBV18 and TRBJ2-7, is NAGVMQNPRHLVRRRGQEARLRCSPMKGHSHVYWYRQLPEEGLKFMVYLQKENIIDESGMPKERFSAEFPKEGPSILRIQQVVRGDSAAYFCASSVSSGGYEQYFGPGTRLTVT.

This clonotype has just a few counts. CDR3 nucleotide sequence: TGTGCCAGCAGTGATTGGCCTTACAGTATCTACGAGCAGTACTTC. It encodes CASSDWPYSIYEQYF. The chain is built from TRBV2 and TRBJ2-7; no clear D. Per germline, CDR1 SNHLY and CDR2 FYNNEI. This CDR3 region has 15 residues. V was clipped by 3 bases and J by 3 bases, with 15 bases between them.

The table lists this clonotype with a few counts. CDR3 nucleotide sequence: TGCGCCAGCAGCCAAGACTACAGGGGAGATGGCTACACCTTC. Its protein is CASSQDYRGDGYTF. This sequence joins TRBV4-1 and TRBJ1-2; TRBD1 aligns across 7 bases. V shed 0 bases and J 6 bases; nucleotides not matched to a gene: 4. The length of the CDR3 is 14 residues. Germline loops: CDR1 MGHRA, CDR2 YSYEKL.

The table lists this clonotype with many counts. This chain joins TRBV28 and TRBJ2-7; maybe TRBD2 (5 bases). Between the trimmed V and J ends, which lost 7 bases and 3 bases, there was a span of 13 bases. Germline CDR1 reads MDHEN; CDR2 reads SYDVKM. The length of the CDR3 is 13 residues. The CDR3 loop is CASMLGRNYEQYF. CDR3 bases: TGTGCCAGCATGTTGGGGAGAAACTACGAGCAGTACTTC.

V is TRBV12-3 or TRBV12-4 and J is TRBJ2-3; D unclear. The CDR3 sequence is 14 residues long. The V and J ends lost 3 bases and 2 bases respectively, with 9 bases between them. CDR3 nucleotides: TGTGCCAGCAGTTTTCAGGCTCACACAGATACGCAGTATTTT. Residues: CASSFQAHTDTQYF.

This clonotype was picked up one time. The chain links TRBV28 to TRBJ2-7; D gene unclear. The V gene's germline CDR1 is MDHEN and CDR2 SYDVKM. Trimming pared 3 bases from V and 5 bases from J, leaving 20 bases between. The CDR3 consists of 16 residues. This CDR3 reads CASSFQSLLSENEQYF. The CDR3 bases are TGTGCCAGCAGTTTTCAGTCCTTACTTTCCGAGAACGAGCAGTACTTC.

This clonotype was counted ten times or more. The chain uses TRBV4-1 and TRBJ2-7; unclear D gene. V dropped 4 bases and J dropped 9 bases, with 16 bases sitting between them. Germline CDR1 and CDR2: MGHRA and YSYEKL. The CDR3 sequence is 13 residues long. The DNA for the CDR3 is TGCGCCAGCAGCCCGGGTCTCCTACGAGGGCAGTACTTC. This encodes CASSPGLLRGQYF.

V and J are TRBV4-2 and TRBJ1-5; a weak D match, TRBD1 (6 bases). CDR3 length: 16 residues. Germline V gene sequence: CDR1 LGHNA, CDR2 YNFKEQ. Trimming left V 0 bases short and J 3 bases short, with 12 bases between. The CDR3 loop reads CASSQDYTGINQPQHF. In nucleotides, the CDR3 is TGTGCCAGCAGCCAAGATTACACAGGGATCAATCAGCCCCAGCATTTT.

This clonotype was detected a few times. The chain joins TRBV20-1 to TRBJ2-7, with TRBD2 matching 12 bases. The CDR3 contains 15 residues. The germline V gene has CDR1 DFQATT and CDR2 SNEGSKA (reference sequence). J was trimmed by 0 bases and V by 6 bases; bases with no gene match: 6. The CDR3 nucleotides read TGCAGTGCGACCACTAGCGGGAGGAGCTCCTACGAGCAGTACTTC. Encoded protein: CSATTSGRSSYEQYF.

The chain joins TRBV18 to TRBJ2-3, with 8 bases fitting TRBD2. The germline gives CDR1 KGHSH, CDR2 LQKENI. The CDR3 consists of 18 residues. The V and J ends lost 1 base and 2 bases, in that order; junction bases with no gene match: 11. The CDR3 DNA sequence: TGTGCCAGCTCACCACGGGTACTAGCGGAGAAGTTCACAGATACGCAGTATTTT. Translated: CASSPRVLAEKFTDTQYF.

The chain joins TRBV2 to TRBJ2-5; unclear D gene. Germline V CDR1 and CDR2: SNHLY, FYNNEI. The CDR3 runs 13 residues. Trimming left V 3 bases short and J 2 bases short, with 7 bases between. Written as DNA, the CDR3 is TGTGCCAGCAGTGATTTGGGGCAAGAGACCCAGTACTTC. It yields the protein CASSDLGQETQYF.

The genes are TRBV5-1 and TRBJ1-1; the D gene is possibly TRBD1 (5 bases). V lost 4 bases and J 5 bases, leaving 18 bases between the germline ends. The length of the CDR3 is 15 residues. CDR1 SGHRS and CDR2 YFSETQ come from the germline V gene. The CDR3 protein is CASSVAGGPMTEAFF. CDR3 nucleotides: TGCGCCAGCAGCGTGGCCGGGGGTCCGATGACTGAAGCTTTCTTT.